This T cell receptor (beta chain) was observed in a study of T cell responses to AZD1222 COVID-19 vaccine. Study outcomes and limitations: Across the whole spike, CD4 TCRs peaked at regions 160-218 and 743-854. A rise in Spike-specific TCR breadth and depth followed two AZD1222 doses.

Concerning this clone itself: Its antigen is unknown. An end of the junction does not agree with germline; a read error may underlie this. Other DNA sequences in this specimen translate into the identical CDR3.

Sequencing was performed with immunoSEQ multiplex PCR; in TCRdb, only in-frame clones are kept and a portion is missing. The sample contains 90,000 to 150,000 clones, 90% of which appear only once. Per germline, CDR1 SGDLS and CDR2 YYNGEE. The CDR3 spans 13 residues. This TCR derives from an adult who received the MenACWY meningococcal vaccine as a control. The rearrangement joins TRBV9 to TRBJ2-7; no reliable D call. Sequenced here: peripheral blood, sampled 28 days after the second dose of the MenACWY control vaccine. Written as DNA, the CDR3 is TGTGCCAGCAGTGTAGGAAGCTCCTACGAGCAGTACTTC. Residues: CASSVGSSYEQYF. The full variable domain, in which reference TRBV9 and TRBJ2-7 provide the parts outside the CDR3, is DSGVTQTPKHLITATGQRVTLRCSPRSGDLSVYWYQQSLDQGLQFLIQYYNGEERAKGNILERFSAQQFPDLHSELNLSSLELGDSALYFCASSVGSSYEQYFGPGTRLTVT.